These 20 T cell receptor beta chains originate from one sample sequenced in a study of T cells in Graves' hyperthyroidism and ophthalmopathy (dated by TCRdb to between 2018 and 2020). The library came from multiplex PCR. Sequencing took place on an Illumina HiSeq 2000. TCR beta CDR3 regions were amplified from RNA transcripts. The TCR CDR3 was subjected to a first round of RT-PCR using the HTBI primer set and the Qiagen OneStep RT-PCR kit. TCRdb reran the public reads through fastp at Q25 and MiXCR, keeping productive beta chains. Records with the same CDR3 protein are collapsed into one entry carrying the most frequent genes and DNA. This sample lists around 500,000 distinct CDR3 sequences; under 25% were detected once. Of the sample, 45% to 50% is held by the ten largest clones. The sample comprised blood. Source of these receptors: a woman between 70 and 85 years old with Graves' ophthalmopathy.

This clonotype showed up many times. This rearrangement joins TRBV2 to TRBJ2-7; D unclear. Deletions cut 1 base from V and 2 bases from J, with 12 bases between. The CDR3 is 15 amino acids. Looked up from germline, CDR1 is SNHLY and CDR2 is FYNNEI. CDR3 loop: CASSEGRVPTYEQYF. The CDR3 region has the DNA TGTGCCAGCAGTGAAGGAAGGGTCCCAACCTACGAGCAGTACTTC.

Comment on this clonotype: Since a much larger clone is just one base distant, this may be a read error. J is TRBJ1-1 and V is TRBV20-1; TRBD1 matches at 9 bases. Germline V gives CDR1 DFQATT, CDR2 SNEGSKA (reference sequence). This CDR3 spans 13 amino acids. This CDR3 reads CSVRDRANTGAFF. In DNA form, the CDR3 reads TGCAGCGTAAGGGACAGGGCGAACACTGGAGCTTTCTTT.

The rearrangement joins TRBV5-1 to TRBJ1-2, with D unresolved. The germline V and J ends were trimmed by 0 bases and 1 base, with 7 bases remaining between them. Germline assignment: CDR1 SGHRS and CDR2 YFSETQ. CDR3 size: 14 residues. The CDR3 DNA sequence: TGCGCCAGCAGCTTGGAGTCGGATAACTATGGCTACACCTTC. This translates into CASSLESDNYGYTF.

The chain links TRBV18 to TRBJ1-2, with D perhaps matching TRBD1 (6 bases). This CDR3 region has 14 residues. Trimming stripped 8 bases from V and 4 bases from J, with 17 bases between. Germline V lookup: CDR1 KGHSH, CDR2 LQKENI. The CDR3 sequence: CASGPLQGPYGYTF. In DNA, the CDR3 is TGTGCCAGCGGCCCGCTCCAGGGGCCCTATGGCTACACCTTC. The complete variable domain, with remaining parts taken from reference TRBV18 and TRBJ1-2, reads NAGVMQNPRHLVRRRGQEARLRCSPMKGHSHVYWYRQLPEEGLKFMVYLQKENIIDESGMPKERFSAEFPKEGPSILRIQQVVRGDSAAYFCASGPLQGPYGYTFGSGTRLTVV.

In regard to this clonotype: Sequence at one end of the junction differs from germline and may be a read error. This sequence joins TRBV12-3 or TRBV12-4 and TRBJ1-2; D call uncertain. The CDR3 runs 13 residues. The chain's CDR3 is CASSLGINYDYTF. The CDR3 DNA reads TGTGCCAGCAGTTTGGGCATTAACTATGACTACACCTTC.

This clonotype has ten or more counts. This sequence joins TRBV28 and TRBJ2-2, with TRBD2 identical over 12 bases. The V segment lost 0 bases and the J segment 6 bases; nucleotides outside the gene matches: 2. Germline CDR1 and CDR2: MDHEN and SYDVKM. CDR3 length: 16 amino acids. The CDR3 sequence: CASSLWTSGRSGELFF. CDR3 sequence (DNA): TGTGCCAGCAGTTTATGGACTAGCGGGAGATCCGGGGAGCTGTTTTTT.

The V and J genes are TRBV10-3 and TRBJ1-2; 9 bases agree with TRBD1. The CDR3 is 13 amino acids. After removal of 8 bases from V and 3 bases from J, the junction contained 4 bases not matched to a gene. Germline assignment: CDR1 ENHRY and CDR2 SYGVKD. DNA for the CDR3: TGTGCCATCGGCCGGGACAGGGACTATGGCTACACCTTC. As protein: CAIGRDRDYGYTF.

The CDR3: CASSFLGQHPSTDTQYF. The DNA of the CDR3 is TGCGCCAGCAGCTTTCTTGGACAGCACCCAAGCACAGATACGCAGTATTTT. This chain links TRBV5-1 with TRBJ2-3; the D gene is possibly TRBD1 (6 bases). Trimming took off 2 bases at V and 0 bases at J, with 16 bases between the two ends. Germline CDR1 is SGHRS and CDR2 is YFSETQ. The CDR3 sequence is 17 residues long.

The chain joins TRBV18 to TRBJ2-2; D is unresolved. This CDR3 spans 14 amino acids. Between the trimmed V and J ends, which lost 4 bases and 4 bases, there was a span of 10 bases. Germline CDR1 reads KGHSH; CDR2 reads LQKENI. This CDR3 reads CASSLNGFTGELFF. The CDR3, as DNA: TGTGCCAGCTCACTCAACGGTTTCACCGGGGAGCTGTTTTTT.

This clonotype was found many times. This rearrangement joins TRBV27 to TRBJ2-5; TRBD2 agrees at 8 bases. Per the germline V gene, CDR1 is MNHEY and CDR2 is SMNVEV (reference sequence). With V trimmed by 5 bases and J by 5 bases, 7 bases remained unmatched. This CDR3 region has 14 residues. In nucleotides, the CDR3 is TGTGCCAGCAGTAAAGTAGCGGGATCGGAGACCCAGTACTTC. This codes for CASSKVAGSETQYF.

This clonotype was picked up one time. Just one base apart from a much larger clone, this may be a read error. The chain carries TRBV28 and TRBJ1-4; 8 bases map to TRBD1. The CDR3 runs to 15 residues. The germline V gene encodes CDR1 MDHEN and CDR2 SYDVKM. The CDR3 bases are TGTGCCAGCAGAACAAGTGGGACAGGAGATGAAAAACTGCTTTTT. It translates to CASRTSGTGDEKLLF.

This clonotype was counted many times. This chain links TRBV28 with TRBJ1-4; TRBD1 is a possible D gene (5 bases). The CDR3 spans 15 residues. Germline V gives CDR1 MDHEN, CDR2 SYDVKM. V dropped 2 bases and J dropped 1 base, with 8 bases sitting between them. The CDR3 sequence: CASSLPQGTNEKLFF. The CDR3 nucleotides are TGTGCCAGCAGTTTACCCCAGGGAACTAATGAAAAACTGTTTTTT.

The chain has TRBV5-1 and TRBJ2-1; TRBD1 aligns across 9 bases. This CDR3 comprises 15 residues. With V trimmed by 3 bases and J by 3 bases, 4 bases remained unmatched. Germline V gene data show CDR1 as SGHRS and CDR2 as YFSETQ. This CDR3 is CASSSGQGLYNEQFF. CDR3 coding DNA: TGCGCCAGCAGCTCCGGACAGGGGCTCTACAATGAGCAGTTCTTC. The full variable domain, its missing parts supplied by reference TRBV5-1 and TRBJ2-1, is KAGVTQTPRYLIKTRGQQVTLSCSPISGHRSVSWYQQTPGQGLQFLFEYFSETQRNKGNFPGRFSGRQFSNSRSEMNVSTLELGDSALYLCASSSGQGLYNEQFFGPGTRLTVL.

In its sample, this clonotype was seen a few times. This CDR3 reads CASRERERITDTQYF. DNA of the CDR3: TGTGCCAGTAGAGAACGGGAGCGGATCACAGATACGCAGTATTTT. The V and J genes are TRBV19 and TRBJ2-3; TRBD2 might be the D (6 bases). Germline V gives CDR1 LNHDA, CDR2 SQIVND (reference sequence). Trimming removed 6 bases from V and 2 bases from J, with 15 bases in between. The length of the CDR3 is 15 residues.

The genes are TRBV29-1 and TRBJ1-1; D is unclear. Trimming cost V 0 bases and J 9 bases, with 8 bases left between them. CDR3 length: 11 residues. Per the germline V gene, CDR1 is SQVTM and CDR2 is ANQGSEA. CDR3: CSVEEGRKAFF. The CDR3 bases are TGCAGCGTTGAAGAAGGCAGGAAAGCTTTCTTT.

The chain uses TRBV10-2 and TRBJ2-2; D could derive from TRBD1 or TRBD2 (5 bases each). Germline CDR1 is WSHSY and CDR2 is SAAADI. This CDR3 is built from 14 residues. V was trimmed by 11 bases and J by 2 bases, leaving 15 bases between them. Here the CDR3 DNA reads TGCGCCGTACGTTGGGACGGAAACACCGGGGAGCTGTTTTTT. Amino acid sequence: CAVRWDGNTGELFF.

This clonotype was seen a few times. V gene TRBV5-1 combines with J gene TRBJ2-1; D remains ambiguous. The CDR3 covers 15 residues. The germline V and J ends were trimmed by 3 bases and 0 bases, with 10 bases remaining between them. Germline CDR1 SGHRS, CDR2 YFSETQ. The chain's CDR3 is CASSSTRSSYNEQFF. Written as DNA, the CDR3 is TGCGCCAGCAGCTCCACGAGGAGCTCCTACAATGAGCAGTTCTTC.

This clonotype showed up just a few times. J is TRBJ1-3 and V is TRBV20-1; 10 nucleotides line up with TRBD1. CDR1 is DFQATT, CDR2 SNEGSKA, per germline (reference sequence). V was clipped by 1 base and J by 7 bases; unmatched bases: 7. The CDR3 loop spans 15 amino acids. CDR3 in amino acids: CSARGVGDRGNTIYF. The CDR3 DNA is TGCAGTGCTAGAGGCGTGGGGGACAGGGGTAACACCATATATTTT.

Concerning this clonotype itself: A much bigger clone sits one base away, suggesting this may be a read error. The chain employs TRBV25-1 and TRBJ2-7, with D perhaps matching TRBD2 (6 bases). The CDR3 covers 14 residues. CDR1 is MGHDK and CDR2 is SYGVNS in the germline V gene. V lost 8 bases, J lost 2 bases, and 16 bases lay in between. CDR3 sequence (DNA): TGTGCCAGCGCGGGGACTGGCGGAGCCTACGAGCAGTACTTC. It translates to CASAGTGGAYEQYF.

The rearrangement joins TRBV6-1 to TRBJ2-2, with 9 bases matching TRBD2. With 8 bases clipped from V and 5 bases from J, the junction kept 6 bases outside the gene matches. Germline CDR1 reads MNHNS; CDR2 reads SASEGT. The CDR3 is made up of 14 amino acids. The CDR3 bases are TGTGCCAGCCGTAGCGGGAGTGGGACCGGGGAGCTGTTTTTT. This translates into CASRSGSGTGELFF.